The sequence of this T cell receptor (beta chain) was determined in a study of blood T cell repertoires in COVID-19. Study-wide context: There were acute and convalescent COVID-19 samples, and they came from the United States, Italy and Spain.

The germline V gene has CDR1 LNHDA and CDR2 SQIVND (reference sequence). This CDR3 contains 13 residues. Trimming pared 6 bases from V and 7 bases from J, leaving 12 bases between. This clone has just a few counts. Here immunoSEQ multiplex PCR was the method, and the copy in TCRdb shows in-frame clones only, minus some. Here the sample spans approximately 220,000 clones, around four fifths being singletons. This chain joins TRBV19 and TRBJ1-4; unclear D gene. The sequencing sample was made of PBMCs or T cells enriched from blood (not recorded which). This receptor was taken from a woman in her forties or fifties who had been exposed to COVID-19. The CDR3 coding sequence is TGTGCCAGTAGCAGATCTTGGGCTGAAAAACTGTTTTTT. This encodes CASSRSWAEKLFF.